A single TCR beta chain is shown here with its context. Its specificity is unknown. CDR3 size: 15 residues. Germline V gives CDR1 DFQATT, CDR2 SNEGSKA (reference sequence). V gave up 0 bases and J gave up 3 bases, with 15 bases separating them. CD4+ T cells that had been cultured provided DNA sequenced with the Oncomine TCR Beta short-read assay. TCRdb redid the calling of the PCR reads with MiXCR, one entry per CDR3 protein. The data hold 9,500 to 15,000 distinct CDR3 sequences, with around 61% observed a single time. The source of the sample is a study of vaccination and CD4 T cells after COVID-19. Stated treatment: approximately 11-day PBMC culture with coronavirus spike peptide pools or control peptides (ViraFEST assay).

This specimen was CD4+ T cells from blood, cultured in vitro, taken before SARS-CoV-2 vaccination. The source of this sequence is a human donor who had recovered from COVID-19. This chain connects TRBV20-1 to TRBJ2-7, with D possibly TRBD2 on 6 matching bases. DNA for the CDR3: TGCAGTGCTAGAGACGGGACTCAAAGGCTCTACGAGCAGTACTTC. It encodes CSARDGTQRLYEQYF.